The 28 T cell receptor beta chains below were found in one sample sequenced in a study of response to subunit inactivated influenza vaccine. TCRdb called the RT-PCR reads again in MiXCR, with one record for every CDR3 protein. The sample yields about 780,000 distinct CDR3 sequences, less than 20% seen once. Sequencing used PBMCs from blood, obtained roughly 5 days after vaccination. All receptors come from a man in his fifties who received an inactivated influenza vaccine.

This clonotype has only a few counts. The chain is built from TRBV12-3 or TRBV12-4 and TRBJ2-7; TRBD1 matches 8 bases. CDR3 length: 16 amino acids. The V and J ends lost 5 bases and 3 bases, in that order; junction bases with no gene match: 12. CDR3 sequence: CASSRDRTGSLYEQYF. Written as DNA, the CDR3 is TGTGCCAGCAGTCGGGATAGGACAGGGAGTCTCTACGAGCAGTACTTC.

This clonotype was detected a few times. The chain links TRBV6-5 to TRBJ2-6; D is perhaps TRBD1 (6 bases). Germline-derived CDR1 and CDR2 are MNHEY and SVGAGI. This CDR3 contains 16 residues. Trimming cost V 0 bases and J 4 bases, with 10 bases left between them. CDR3 residues: CASSYSTGLGANVLTF. CDR3 DNA: TGTGCCAGCAGTTACTCTACAGGGTTGGGGGCCAACGTCCTGACTTTC.

The V and J genes are TRBV5-1 and TRBJ2-7; 10 bases are a match to TRBD2. The CDR3 is 16 amino acids. The germline gives CDR1 SGHRS, CDR2 YFSETQ. Losses at the gene ends were 5 bases for V and 2 bases for J; bases not matched to a gene: 10. The CDR3 protein is CASRPPGSGGPYEQYF. CDR3 DNA: TGCGCCAGCAGACCCCCGGGTAGCGGGGGGCCCTACGAGCAGTACTTC.

There are a few counts of this clonotype. This chain connects TRBV20-1 to TRBJ1-6, with TRBD1 as a possible D gene (6 bases). CDR3 size: 14 residues. V shed 5 bases and J shed 8 bases, with 16 bases lying between them. CDR1 and CDR2 from the germline V gene are DFQATT and SNEGSKA (reference sequence). The CDR3 sequence: CSAEQGLEHSPLHF. For the CDR3, the DNA is TGCAGTGCTGAACAGGGTTTGGAGCATTCACCCCTCCACTTT.

This chain uses TRBV15 with TRBJ1-2; tentative D call: TRBD1 (6 bases). V lost 1 base to trimming and J lost 0 bases, with 9 bases between them. Germline CDR1 reads LNHNV; CDR2 reads YYDKDF (reference sequence). This CDR3 spans 15 amino acids. CDR3 sequence: CATSRGGATNYGYTF. In nucleotides, the CDR3 is TGTGCCACCAGCAGAGGGGGGGCCACTAACTATGGCTACACCTTC.

The rearrangement links TRBV24-1 to TRBJ2-3; 13 nucleotides line up with TRBD2. The CDR3 has 18 amino acids. CDR1 is KGHDR and CDR2 is SFDVKD in the germline V gene. V gave up 3 bases and J gave up 4 bases; unmatched junction bases: 9. CDR3 nucleotide sequence: TGTGCCACCAGTGATATCCGCCCGGGACTAGCGGGATCAGATACGCAGTATTTT. Its protein is CATSDIRPGLAGSDTQYF.

This chain links TRBV6-2 or TRBV6-3 with TRBJ2-5; 7 bases line up with TRBD1. CDR3 length: 16 residues. With V trimmed by 2 bases and J by 2 bases, 8 bases remained unmatched. Germline-derived CDR1 and CDR2 are MNHEY and SVGEGT. CDR3 sequence (DNA): TGTGCCAGCAGTTACCATCCGACAGGGAGTCAAGAGACCCAGTACTTC. Protein sequence: CASSYHPTGSQETQYF.

This rearrangement joins TRBV6-2 or TRBV6-3 to TRBJ2-2, with D unclear. Germline lookup yields CDR1 MNHEY and CDR2 SVGEGT. The V end lost 2 bases, the J end lost 4 bases, and 14 bases lay between the germline ends. The length of the CDR3 is 16 residues. The CDR3 loop reads CASSYGSNSATGELFF. In nucleotides, the CDR3 is TGTGCCAGCAGTTACGGTTCGAACTCAGCCACCGGGGAGCTGTTTTTT.

There are a few counts of this clonotype. The CDR3, as DNA: TGCAGCGTTGATTGGAGGGACGCCAGAGAGCAGTTCTTC. It translates to CSVDWRDAREQFF. The rearrangement joins TRBV29-1 to TRBJ2-1, with D possibly being TRBD2 (6 bases). Trimming cost V 3 bases and J 10 bases, with 16 bases left between them. Germline V gene data show CDR1 as SQVTM and CDR2 as ANQGSEA. The CDR3 is 13 residues long.

V gene TRBV7-2 combines with J gene TRBJ1-1; D gene unclear. Between the trimmed V and J ends, which lost 1 base and 6 bases, there was a span of 9 bases. Germline V gene sequence: CDR1 SGHTA, CDR2 FQGNSA. CDR3 size: 13 residues. The CDR3 loop is CASSLVGRAEAFF. Written as DNA, the CDR3 is TGTGCCAGCAGCTTAGTGGGTCGGGCTGAAGCTTTCTTT. The whole variable domain, remainder taken from reference TRBV7-2 and TRBJ1-1, is GAGVSQSPSNKVTEKGKDVELRCDPISGHTALYWYRQSLGQGLEFLIYFQGNSAPDKSGLPSDRFSAERTGGSVSTLTIQRTQQEDSAVYLCASSLVGRAEAFFGQGTRLTVV.

The chain combines TRBV20-1 with TRBJ1-1; D remains unclear. Germline V CDR1 and CDR2: DFQATT, SNEGSKA (reference sequence). V lost 6 bases and J lost 0, with 23 bases in between. The CDR3 contains 17 residues. The DNA of the CDR3 is TGCAGTGCCCCACGTGGAGTCATGGGCCTTTTGAACACTGAAGCTTTCTTT. It is translated as CSAPRGVMGLLNTEAFF.

In this sample, this clonotype turned up a few times. The chain has TRBV20-1 and TRBJ2-3; D remains ambiguous. Trimming shortened V by 0 bases and J by 3 bases, and 10 bases separated the two germline ends. The CDR3 contains 14 residues. Per germline, CDR1 DFQATT and CDR2 SNEGSKA (reference sequence). This CDR3 is CSARDYQVTDTQYF. The CDR3, as DNA: TGCAGTGCTAGAGATTACCAGGTTACAGATACGCAGTATTTT.

This clonotype was detected only a few times. V usage is TRBV20-1 and J usage is TRBJ2-1, with 12 bases fitting TRBD2. CDR1 and CDR2 (germline): DFQATT, SNEGSKA (reference sequence). CDR3 size: 14 residues. With 4 bases clipped from V and 9 bases from J, the junction kept 7 bases outside the gene matches. The CDR3 DNA reads as TGCAGTGCTAAAGGACTAGCGGGAAGTCGTGAGCAGTTCTTC. Protein sequence: CSAKGLAGSREQFF.

V usage is TRBV20-1 and J usage is TRBJ2-7, with TRBD2 matching over 11 bases. V was clipped by 6 bases and J by 2 bases; unmatched bases: 6. The CDR3 covers 14 residues. Germline CDR1 is DFQATT and CDR2 is SNEGSKA (reference sequence). CDR3 protein: CSAPLAGVPYEQYF. The CDR3 region has the DNA TGCAGTGCCCCACTAGCGGGAGTGCCCTACGAGCAGTACTTC.

The chain has TRBV5-1 and TRBJ2-7; D is ambiguous. Germline values: CDR1 SGHRS, CDR2 YFSETQ. This CDR3 is 16 amino acids long. V shed 0 bases and J shed 2 bases, with 15 bases lying between them. Here the CDR3 reads CASSLAPPDGPYEQYF. The CDR3 DNA is TGCGCCAGCAGCTTGGCCCCCCCTGATGGACCCTACGAGCAGTACTTC. Full variable domain (rest looked up from reference TRBV5-1 and TRBJ2-7): KAGVTQTPRYLIKTRGQQVTLSCSPISGHRSVSWYQQTPGQGLQFLFEYFSETQRNKGNFPGRFSGRQFSNSRSEMNVSTLELGDSALYLCASSLAPPDGPYEQYFGPGTRLTVT.

The table lists this clonotype with many counts. The chain is built from TRBV5-6 and TRBJ1-6, with unresolved D. The CDR3 consists of 14 residues. The germline CDR1 and CDR2 sequences are SGHDT and YYEEEE. The V and J ends lost 2 bases and 9 bases respectively, with 12 bases between them. The CDR3 reads CASSLLGMGSPLHF. Written as DNA, the CDR3 is TGTGCCAGCAGCTTACTGGGAATGGGTTCACCCCTCCACTTT. Full variable domain (remainder filled in from reference TRBV5-6 and TRBJ1-6): DAGVTQSPTHLIKTRGQQVTLRCSPKSGHDTVSWYQQALGQGPQFIFQYYEEEERQRGNFPDRFSGHQFPNYSSELNVNALLLGDSALYLCASSLLGMGSPLHFGNGTRLTVT.

The chain is built from TRBV6-2 or TRBV6-3 and TRBJ2-1; no reliable D call. CDR1 and CDR2 from the germline V gene are MNHEY and SVGEGT. The CDR3 runs to 17 residues. The V and J ends lost 7 bases and 6 bases respectively, with 25 bases between them. The CDR3 DNA reads as TGTGCCAGCACCAATATGCCAAGCGACCTTTTAGGCAATGAGCAGTTCTTC. Translated: CASTNMPSDLLGNEQFF.

The gene calls are TRBV10-1 and TRBJ2-3; D ambiguous. The CDR3 totals 16 residues. CDR1 is WNHNN and CDR2 is SYGVQD in the germline V gene (reference sequence). Trimming cost V 3 bases and J 0 bases, with 13 bases left between them. The CDR3 is CASSDWQELSTDTQYF. CDR3 in DNA: TGCGCCAGCAGTGATTGGCAGGAACTTAGCACAGATACGCAGTATTTT.

The rearrangement links TRBV28 to TRBJ2-5; D remains ambiguous. Trimming stripped 3 bases from V and 2 bases from J, with 7 bases between. The CDR3 totals 13 residues. Germline CDR1 reads MDHEN; CDR2 reads SYDVKM. The CDR3 spells CASSFLQQETQYF. CDR3 DNA: TGTGCCAGCAGTTTTCTACAGCAAGAGACCCAGTACTTC.

The rearrangement uses TRBV12-3 or TRBV12-4 and TRBJ1-2, with D possibly matching TRBD1 (6 bases). V gave up 0 bases and J gave up 7 bases, with 18 bases separating them. CDR3 length: 16 amino acids. This CDR3 reads CASSLAAAGEEGGYTF. The CDR3 DNA reads TGTGCCAGCAGTTTAGCGGCCGCAGGGGAAGAGGGTGGCTACACCTTC.

The chain couples TRBV20-1 to TRBJ2-1; 12 positions agree with TRBD2. The CDR3 has 15 amino acids. Germline assignment: CDR1 DFQATT and CDR2 SNEGSKA (reference sequence). Trimming cost V 0 bases and J 7 bases; bases outside gene matches: 4. This CDR3 reads CSARDLGLAGNEQFF. DNA for the CDR3: TGCAGTGCTAGAGATCTTGGACTAGCGGGAAATGAGCAGTTCTTC.

The gene calls are TRBV10-3 and TRBJ1-1; D not resolved. The V gene lost 5 bases and the J gene lost 1 base, with 8 bases spanning the gap. Germline values: CDR1 ENHRY, CDR2 SYGVKD. This CDR3 contains 13 residues. CDR3 sequence reads: CAISFTENTEAFF. CDR3 coding DNA: TGTGCCATCAGTTTTACAGAGAACACTGAAGCTTTCTTT.

This chain joins TRBV21-1 and TRBJ2-5; the table's TRBD1 call for D was not verified on the DNA. TRBV21-1 is a listed pseudogene. This CDR3 is 14 amino acids long. The CDR3 DNA follows: TGTGCCAGCAGCAAAGGAACAGGGGGGGAGACCCAGTACTTC. Encoded protein: CASSKGTGGETQYF.

This clonotype was seen a few times. This chain joins TRBV4-3 and TRBJ2-3; no firm D call. The germline V and J ends were trimmed by 1 base and 1 base, with 15 bases remaining between them. Germline CDR1 reads LGHNA; CDR2 reads YSLEER. The CDR3 sequence is 17 residues long. The CDR3 sequence is CASSQVNRQWGTDTQYF. CDR3 sequence (DNA): TGCGCCAGCAGCCAAGTAAATCGCCAATGGGGCACAGATACGCAGTATTTT.

This clonotype has more than one count but fewer than ten. The chain joins TRBV7-2 to TRBJ2-1; TRBD2 is a possible D gene (6 bases). Trimming took off 7 bases at V and 3 bases at J, with 16 bases between the two ends. The CDR3 is 15 amino acids. Germline CDR1 is SGHTA and CDR2 is FQGNSA. The CDR3 spells CASTKGVTSYNEQFF. In nucleotides, the CDR3 is TGTGCCAGCACCAAAGGGGTGACTAGCTACAATGAGCAGTTCTTC.

For the CDR3, the DNA is TGTGCCAGCTCACCATCCACAGCCTACTCTATTTACAATGAGCAGTTCTTC. It is translated as CASSPSTAYSIYNEQFF. V usage is TRBV18 and J usage is TRBJ2-1; no reliable D call. This CDR3 has 17 amino acids. With 2 bases removed from V and 4 bases from J, the gap between germline ends came to 18 bases. Germline values: CDR1 KGHSH, CDR2 LQKENI.

This clonotype was seen a few times. The rearrangement links TRBV28 to TRBJ2-7; D is possibly TRBD1 or TRBD2 (5 bases each). Trimming removed 3 bases from V and 7 bases from J, with 16 bases in between. Germline CDR1 reads MDHEN; CDR2 reads SYDVKM. This CDR3 is 14 amino acids long. The CDR3 spells CASSFGIGKGEQYF. The CDR3 DNA is TGTGCCAGCAGTTTCGGGATAGGGAAGGGGGAGCAGTACTTC.

This clonotype was counted between two and nine times. The chain employs TRBV28 and TRBJ1-1; 7 bases agree with TRBD1. Germline CDR1 MDHEN, CDR2 SYDVKM. The CDR3 sequence is 15 residues long. V shed 1 base, J shed 7 bases, and the junction held 9 bases outside the gene matches. The CDR3 coding sequence is TGTGCCAGCAGTTTATCCATCAAGGGGGCGGGTGAAGCTTTCTTT. Encoded protein: CASSLSIKGAGEAFF.